This T cell receptor beta chain came from a study of OX40 agonist ivuxolimab in advanced cancers. Study details: Patients treated during dose escalation were battling hepatocellular carcinoma, melanoma, renal cell or head and neck cancer.

The study's findings and limits: In the expanded peripheral T cells, antigen specificity was never determined.

Generated by immunoSEQ multiplex PCR, the TCRdb table keeps only in-frame clones and is missing some. In the table there are 25,000 to 30,000 clones, under 90% of which are singletons. A remark on this clone: The antigen is not known.

Exclusion of a patient followed from autoimmune disease history or systemic immunosuppression. Germline CDR1 SGHDN, CDR2 FVKESK. V shed 3 bases, J shed 4 bases, and the junction held 5 bases outside the gene matches. This CDR3 region has 15 residues. Sequencing was performed on CD4+ or CD8+ T cells sorted from blood, taken in a trial of the OX40 agonist ivuxolimab. The TCR comes from an adult with an advanced solid tumor such as melanoma, head and neck, liver or kidney cancer. The chain has TRBV14 and TRBJ2-1, with 8 bases that match TRBD1. The CDR3 sequence is CASSQPGQEYNEQFF. As DNA, the CDR3 is TGTGCCAGCAGCCAGCCGGGACAGGAGTACAATGAGCAGTTCTTC.